This paragraph covers one T cell receptor beta chain sequence. This clonotype is regarded as medium-sized (0.01 to 0.1%). Its antigen is unknown. There are no base qualities to consult, and no much larger clone falls within one base. TCR alpha and beta CDR3 regions were amplified with the iRepertoire nested amplicon-rescue multiplex PCR (arm-PCR) platform from RNA. The input for one-step reverse transcription and amplification was roughly 95-400 ng of tissue mRNA or PBMC total RNA. Following bead purification, Illumina adapters were added through a secondary multiplex PCR, and the libraries were then gel-purified between 200 and 400 bp. The libraries contained internal 6-nucleotide barcodes that were used for demultiplexing. Sequencing of libraries was performed on an Illumina MiSeq with 2x220 or 2x250 nucleotide paired-end reads. The paper's processing steps were these. Paired reads were merged using FLASH 1.2.11 and were aligned to the GRCh37 human genome using BWA-MEM, after which TRA and TRB reads were extracted. An IMGT-derived reference of cassette sequences and CDR3 motifs, with pseudogenes included, was used for V and J assignment. Reads were translated in three frames, and productive CDR3s were defined by a C…FGXG motif without stop codons. A clonotype was defined as a unique combination of a V-J cassette pair and a CDR3 amino acid sequence. Hamming distance filtering was applied to reads, with thresholds set by the sequence error rate of each sample in mapped regions. The public sequencing data were trimmed at Q25 with fastp and processed into clonotypes with MiXCR by TCRdb, which kept only in-frame beta chains. Duplicate CDR3 protein sequences are folded into a single record with the most common DNA and genes. TCRdb, not the authors, supplied the V and J calls. The sample table shows 300,000 to 400,000 distinct CDR3 sequences, and 41% are seen once. Around 12% of the sample lies in the top ten.

The data are from a study of glioma-infiltrating T cells (dated by TCRdb to 2016 to 2017). The study in broad terms: Low-grade gliomas were WHO grade II oligodendrogliomas or astrocytomas, and glioblastomas were WHO grade IV tumors sampled at initial rather than recurrent diagnosis. Glioma patients received dexamethasone for six or fewer days before surgery. Sequencing coverage of roughly 4- to 11-fold of 750,000 to 1,000,000 peripheral T cells was targeted for blood libraries. The study sequenced TCR alpha- and beta-chain repertoires from glioma tissue, from non-neoplastic brain tissue and from matched peripheral blood mononuclear cells. To measure how far tissue and blood T-cell populations diverged, each tissue-infiltrating repertoire was compared against the peripheral blood repertoire of the same patient. Three low-grade glioma patients, several primary glioblastoma patients and three non-glioma patients contributing non-neoplastic brain tissue were included in the paired cohort.

CDR1 MNHNS and CDR2 SASEGT were looked up in the germline V gene. Trimming accounts for 5 bases at V and 9 bases at J, while the number of junction bases matched to no gene is 12. CDR3 length: 15 amino acids, cysteine to phenylalanine. Just CDR3 DNA is preserved here, 45 bases in frame from base 1. The paper's findings and limits, for the study overall: Group comparisons rested on small numbers: three non-neoplastic, three low-grade glioma and 7 or 8 glioblastoma patients. Very few CDR3 sequences were found to be shared between tissue and blood, and this scarcity was attributed to high CDR3 diversity and limited sampling. In non-neoplastic patients, VJ-independent divergence between tissue and blood fell below expectation, whereas in all gliomas, and especially in low-grade gliomas, the divergence rose above expectation. Patients with low tissue-blood divergence were marked by a signature set of shared blood CDR3 motifs, and that set was depleted in highly divergent patients.

Surgical brain or tumor specimens were cryofrozen in liquid nitrogen immediately after resection, and peripheral blood cells were collected concurrently. The sample consisted of glioma tissue, nonneoplastic brain tissue, or PBMCs (not recorded which). The TCR sequence derives from a human donor with low-grade glioma or glioblastoma, undergoing nonglioma brain surgery, or in good health (not recorded which). The receptor chain draws on TRBV6-1 and TRBJ2-1; 8 of the junction bases match TRBD2. The CDR3 amino acid sequence is: CASSPRLAQRIEQFF. The DNA sequence is given as TGTGCCAGCAGTCCAAGACTAGCGCAGAGGATTGAGCAGTTCTTC.